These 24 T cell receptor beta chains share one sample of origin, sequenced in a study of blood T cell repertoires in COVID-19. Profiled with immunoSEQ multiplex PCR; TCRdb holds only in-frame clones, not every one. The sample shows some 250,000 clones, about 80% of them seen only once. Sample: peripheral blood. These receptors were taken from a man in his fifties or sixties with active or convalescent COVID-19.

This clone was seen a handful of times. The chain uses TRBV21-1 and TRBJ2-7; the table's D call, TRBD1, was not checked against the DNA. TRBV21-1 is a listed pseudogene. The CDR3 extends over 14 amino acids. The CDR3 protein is CASSTSGQIYEQYF. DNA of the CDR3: TGTGCCAGCAGCACATCGGGACAGATTTACGAGCAGTACTTC.

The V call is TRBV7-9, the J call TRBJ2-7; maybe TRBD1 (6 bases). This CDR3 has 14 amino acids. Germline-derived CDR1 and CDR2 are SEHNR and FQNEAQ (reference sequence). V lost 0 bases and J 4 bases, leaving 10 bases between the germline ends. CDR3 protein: CASSLAGTSYEQYF. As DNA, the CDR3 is TGTGCCAGCAGCTTAGCAGGGACATCGTACGAGCAGTACTTC.

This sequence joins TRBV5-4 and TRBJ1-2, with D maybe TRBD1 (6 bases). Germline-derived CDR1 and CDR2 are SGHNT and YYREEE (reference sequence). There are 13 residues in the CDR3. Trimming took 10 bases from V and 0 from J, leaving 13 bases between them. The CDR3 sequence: CAAGGSTNYGYTF. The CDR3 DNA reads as TGTGCCGCGGGGGGCAGTACTAACTATGGCTACACCTTC.

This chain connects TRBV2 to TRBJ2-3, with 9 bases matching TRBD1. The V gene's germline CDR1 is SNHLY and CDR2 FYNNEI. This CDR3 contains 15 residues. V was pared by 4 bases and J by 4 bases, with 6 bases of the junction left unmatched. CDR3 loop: CASSARTGESDTQYF. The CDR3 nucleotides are TGTGCCAGCAGTGCCAGGACAGGGGAGTCAGATACGCAGTATTTT.

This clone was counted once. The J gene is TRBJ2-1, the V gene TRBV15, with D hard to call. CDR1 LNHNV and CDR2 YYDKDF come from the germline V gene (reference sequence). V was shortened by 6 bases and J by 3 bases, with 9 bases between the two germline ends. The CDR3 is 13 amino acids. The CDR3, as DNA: TGTGCCACCAGTCATAGCCGCTACAATGAGCAGTTCTTC. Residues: CATSHSRYNEQFF.

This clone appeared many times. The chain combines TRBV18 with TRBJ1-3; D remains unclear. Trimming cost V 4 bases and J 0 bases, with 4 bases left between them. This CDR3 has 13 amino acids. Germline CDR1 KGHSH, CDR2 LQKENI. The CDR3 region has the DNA TGTGCCAGCTCACAGAGCTCTGGAAACACCATATATTTT. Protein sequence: CASSQSSGNTIYF.

CDR3 sequence (DNA): TGTGCCAGCAGGGACTTCAATCGGTATGGCTACACCTTC. Amino acid sequence: CASRDFNRYGYTF. The V and J genes are TRBV9 and TRBJ1-2; no clear D. The CDR3 is 13 residues long. Trimming pared 5 bases from V and 5 bases from J, leaving 13 bases between. The germline CDR1 and CDR2 sequences are SGDLS and YYNGEE.

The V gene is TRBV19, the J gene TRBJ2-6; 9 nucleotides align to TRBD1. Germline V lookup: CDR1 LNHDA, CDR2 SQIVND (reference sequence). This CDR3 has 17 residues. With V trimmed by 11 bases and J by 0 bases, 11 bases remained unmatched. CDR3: CAAAGTGTFSGANVLTF. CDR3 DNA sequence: TGTGCCGCAGCCGGGACAGGGACCTTCTCTGGGGCCAACGTCCTGACTTTC.

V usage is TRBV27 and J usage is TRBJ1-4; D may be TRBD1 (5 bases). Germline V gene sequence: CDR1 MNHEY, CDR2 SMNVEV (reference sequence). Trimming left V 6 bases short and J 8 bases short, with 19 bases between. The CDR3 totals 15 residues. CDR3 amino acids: CASRRGTAMGEKLFF. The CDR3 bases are TGTGCCAGCAGGCGGGGGACGGCGATGGGAGAAAAACTGTTTTTT.

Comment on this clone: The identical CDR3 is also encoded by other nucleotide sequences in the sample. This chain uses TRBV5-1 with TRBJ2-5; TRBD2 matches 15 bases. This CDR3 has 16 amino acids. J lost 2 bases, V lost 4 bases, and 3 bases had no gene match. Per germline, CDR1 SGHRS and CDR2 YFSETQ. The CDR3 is CASSLGLAGGQETQYF. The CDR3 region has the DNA TGCGCCAGCAGCCTGGGACTAGCGGGGGGACAAGAGACCCAGTACTTC.

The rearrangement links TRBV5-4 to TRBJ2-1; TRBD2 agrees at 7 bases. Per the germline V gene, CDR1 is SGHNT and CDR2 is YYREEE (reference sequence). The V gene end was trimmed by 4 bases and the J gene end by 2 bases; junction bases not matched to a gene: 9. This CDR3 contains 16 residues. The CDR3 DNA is TGTGCCAGCAGCCGTACGCGGGGGAGGGCCTACAATGAGCAGTTCTTC. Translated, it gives CASSRTRGRAYNEQFF.

CDR3 residues: CASSRRTGQRDLFF. The CDR3 DNA follows: TGTGCCAGTAGCAGGAGAACAGGACAAAGGGATTTGTTTTTT. The rearrangement uses TRBV19 and TRBJ1-4, with D perhaps TRBD1 (5 bases). Trimming shortened V by 6 bases and J by 15 bases, and 23 bases separated the two germline ends. CDR3 size: 14 residues. The germline CDR1 and CDR2 sequences are LNHDA and SQIVND (reference sequence).

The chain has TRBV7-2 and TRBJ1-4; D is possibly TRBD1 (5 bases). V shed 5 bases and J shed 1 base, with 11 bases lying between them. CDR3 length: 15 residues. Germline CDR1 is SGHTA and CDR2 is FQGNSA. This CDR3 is CASSPRGGTNEKLFF. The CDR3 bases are TGTGCCAGCAGCCCCCGGGGGGGAACTAATGAAAAACTGTTTTTT.

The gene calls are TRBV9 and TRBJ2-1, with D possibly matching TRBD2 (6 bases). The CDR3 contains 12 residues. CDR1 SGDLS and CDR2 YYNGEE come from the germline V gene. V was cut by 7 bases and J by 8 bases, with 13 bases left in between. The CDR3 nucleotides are TGTGCCAGCGGTACTAGCCCCGATGAGCAGTTCTTC. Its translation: CASGTSPDEQFF.

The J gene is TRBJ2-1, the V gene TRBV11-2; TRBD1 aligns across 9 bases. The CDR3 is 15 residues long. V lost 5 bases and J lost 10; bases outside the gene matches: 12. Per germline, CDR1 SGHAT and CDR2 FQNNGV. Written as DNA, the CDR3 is TGTGCCAGCAGCCCAGGACAGGGGACCGGGGAGGAGCAGTTCTTC. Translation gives CASSPGQGTGEEQFF. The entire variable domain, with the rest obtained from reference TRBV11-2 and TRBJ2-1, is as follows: EAGVAQSPRYKIIEKRQSVAFWCNPISGHATLYWYQQILGQGPKLLIQFQNNGVVDDSQLPKDRFSAERLKGVDSTLKIQPAKLEDSAVYLCASSPGQGTGEEQFFGPGTRLTVL.

The CDR3 reads CASSLQVARTDTQYF. The CDR3 DNA follows: TGTGCCAGCAGCTTACAGGTAGCCCGCACAGATACGCAGTATTTT. The chain recombines TRBV5-6 with TRBJ2-3; D may be TRBD1 (5 bases). Germline V CDR1 and CDR2: SGHDT, YYEEEE. CDR3 length: 15 residues. The germline V and J ends were trimmed by 2 bases and 1 base, with 11 bases remaining between them.

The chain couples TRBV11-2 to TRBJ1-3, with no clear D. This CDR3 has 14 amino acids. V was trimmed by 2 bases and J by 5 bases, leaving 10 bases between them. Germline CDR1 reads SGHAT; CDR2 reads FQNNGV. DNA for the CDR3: TGTGCCAGCAGCTTATCCCTCGACAGAAACACCATATATTTT. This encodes CASSLSLDRNTIYF.

CDR3 in DNA: TGTGCCAGCAGCCAAGGGGGGGGCAGAAACACCATATATTTT. Encoded protein: CASSQGGGRNTIYF. This chain connects TRBV3-1 (or the pseudogene TRBV3-2) to TRBJ1-3; TRBD1 might be the D (6 bases). The CDR3 consists of 14 residues. Trimming took 1 base from V and 5 from J, leaving 9 bases between them. Germline V gives CDR1 LGHDT, CDR2 YNNKEL (reference sequence).

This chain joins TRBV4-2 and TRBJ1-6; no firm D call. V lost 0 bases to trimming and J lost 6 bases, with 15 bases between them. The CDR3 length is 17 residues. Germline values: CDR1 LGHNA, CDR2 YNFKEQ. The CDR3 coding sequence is TGTGCCAGCAGCCAAGAGGCCCTTACATTTTTTAATTCACCCCTCCACTTT. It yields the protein CASSQEALTFFNSPLHF.

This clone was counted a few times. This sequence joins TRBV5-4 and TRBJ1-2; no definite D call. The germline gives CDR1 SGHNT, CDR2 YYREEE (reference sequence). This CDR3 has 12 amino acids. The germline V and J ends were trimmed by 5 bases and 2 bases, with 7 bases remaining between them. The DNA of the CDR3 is TGTGCCAGCAGTGTCTACAACTATGGCTACACCTTC. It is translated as CASSVYNYGYTF.

CDR3 sequence reads: CASSLGALRGAQGNTIYF. The CDR3 nucleotides are TGCGCCAGCAGCTTGGGTGCCCTCCGGGGGGCGCAGGGAAACACCATATATTTT. The V and J genes are TRBV5-1 and TRBJ1-3; possible D gene TRBD1, 6 bases. Between the trimmed V and J ends, which lost 0 bases and 4 bases, there was a span of 20 bases. The CDR3 has 18 amino acids. Germline CDR1 reads SGHRS; CDR2 reads YFSETQ.

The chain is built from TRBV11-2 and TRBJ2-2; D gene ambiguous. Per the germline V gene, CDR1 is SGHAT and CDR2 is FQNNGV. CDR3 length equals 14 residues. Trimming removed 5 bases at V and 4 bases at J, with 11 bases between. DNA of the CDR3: TGTGCCAGCAGCCCTCCGTCCTCCACCGGGGAGCTGTTTTTT. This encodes CASSPPSSTGELFF.

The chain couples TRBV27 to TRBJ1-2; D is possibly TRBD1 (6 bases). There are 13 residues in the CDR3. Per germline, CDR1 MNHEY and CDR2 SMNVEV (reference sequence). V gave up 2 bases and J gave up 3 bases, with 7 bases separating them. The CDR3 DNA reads TGTGCCAGCAGTTTAGGACAGTACTATGGCTACACCTTC. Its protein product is CASSLGQYYGYTF.

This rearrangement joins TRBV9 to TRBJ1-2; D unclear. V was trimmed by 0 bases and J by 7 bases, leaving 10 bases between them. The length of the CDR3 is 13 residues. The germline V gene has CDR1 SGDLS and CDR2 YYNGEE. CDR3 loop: CASSVGTVSGYTF. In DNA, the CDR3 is TGTGCCAGCAGCGTAGGCACCGTGAGTGGCTACACCTTC.